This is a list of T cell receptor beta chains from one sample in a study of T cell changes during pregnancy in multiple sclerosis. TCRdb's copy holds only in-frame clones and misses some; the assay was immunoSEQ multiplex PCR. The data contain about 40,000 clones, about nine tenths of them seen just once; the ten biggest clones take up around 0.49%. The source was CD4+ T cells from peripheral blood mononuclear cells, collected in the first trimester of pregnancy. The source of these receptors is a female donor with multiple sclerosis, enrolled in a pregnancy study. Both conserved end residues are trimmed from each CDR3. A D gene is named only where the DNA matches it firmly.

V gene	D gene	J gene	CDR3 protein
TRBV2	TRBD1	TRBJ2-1	ASNQQGSSYNEQF
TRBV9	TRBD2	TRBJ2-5	ASSVDGEGTQY
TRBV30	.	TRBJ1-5	AWSLLGQPQH
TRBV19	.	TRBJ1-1	ASSIEEYEAF
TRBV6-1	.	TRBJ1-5	ASSGVSQPQH
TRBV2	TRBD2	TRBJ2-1	ASRTSGSIYNEQF
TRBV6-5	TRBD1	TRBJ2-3	ASSYAGTESTDTQY
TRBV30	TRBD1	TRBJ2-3	AWSPVDRGTDTQY
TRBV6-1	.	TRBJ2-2	ASTEAPGQYTGELF
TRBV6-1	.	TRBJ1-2	ASSSPGRGYGYT
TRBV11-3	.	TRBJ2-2	ASRRQGIGELF
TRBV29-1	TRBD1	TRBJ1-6	SVEVVGDRDSPLH
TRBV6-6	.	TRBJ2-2	ASSSRRDGGELF
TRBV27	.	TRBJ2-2	ASSLAGYTGELF
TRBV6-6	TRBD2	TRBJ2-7	ASKGLAGDYEQY
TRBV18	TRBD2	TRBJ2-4	ASSPGLAGGGDIQY
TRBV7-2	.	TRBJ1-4	ASSFSQTNEKLF
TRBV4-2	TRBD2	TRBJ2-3	ASTFRGGDTDTQY
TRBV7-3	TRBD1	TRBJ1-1	ASSLTGGMSTEAF
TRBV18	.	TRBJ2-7	ASSPMTTSYEQY
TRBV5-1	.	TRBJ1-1	ASSPGVSMNTEAF
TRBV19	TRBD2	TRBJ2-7	ASSPAGLVIDEQY
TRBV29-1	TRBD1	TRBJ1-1	SVERAPGGGTEAF
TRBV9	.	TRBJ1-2	ASSVAPGRFNYGYT
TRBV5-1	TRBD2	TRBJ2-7	ASSWGPPGLDTDKTY
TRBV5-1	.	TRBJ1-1	ASSPSPGWRGNTEAF
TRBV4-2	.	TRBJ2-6	ASSQEGGPGGANVLT
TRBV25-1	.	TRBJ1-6	ASSPWGGNNSPLH
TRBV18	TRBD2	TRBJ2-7	ASSPPGGGYEQY
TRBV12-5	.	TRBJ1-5	ASGLGDTDNQPQH
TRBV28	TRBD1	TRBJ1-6	ASSQHQTGAYNSPLH
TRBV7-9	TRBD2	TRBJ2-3	ATPGTSGSAVDTQY
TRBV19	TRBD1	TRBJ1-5	ASSIRGQEFVDNQPQH
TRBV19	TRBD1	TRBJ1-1	ASSRGTVLMNTEAF
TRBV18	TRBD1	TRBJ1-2	ASSQPPGQSNYGYT
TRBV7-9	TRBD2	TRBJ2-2	ASSLRAGGNTGELF
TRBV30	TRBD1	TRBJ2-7	AWSPGGYEQY
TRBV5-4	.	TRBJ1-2	ASSLLRGQDNYGYT
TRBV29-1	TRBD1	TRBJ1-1	SVAGQVNTEAF